This T cell receptor (beta chain) was sequenced for a study of blood T cell repertoires in COVID-19. Assay used: immunoSEQ multiplex PCR; TCRdb lists only in-frame clones, some missing. In the table there are approximately 120,000 clones, roughly 79% of which are singletons. The CDR3 runs 14 residues. Looked up from germline, CDR1 is MDHEN and CDR2 is SYDVKM. J gave up 4 bases and V 8 bases, and 7 bases lay outside the gene matches. Sequencing was carried out using peripheral blood. This chain connects TRBV28 to TRBJ1-2; 10 bases are shared with TRBD1. This clonotype was obtained from a human donor in a cohort sampled during active COVID-19. This CDR3 reads CASRQTGGGYGYTF. The CDR3 DNA is TGTGCCAGCCGGCAGACAGGGGGCGGCTATGGCTACACCTTC.